This entry lists 3 T cell receptor beta chains sequenced from one sample in a study of T cell repertoires in cytomegalovirus infection. A single record per CDR3 protein comes from TCRdb applying MiXCR to the reads. The sample consists of fewer than 300,000 distinct CDR3 sequences, over 20% of them appearing once. The material sequenced was PBMCs. The origin of the receptors is a human donor in good health (CMV status not recorded). Some clones in this sample may be carry-over from other donors' samples.

This clonotype was detected a few times. The chain has TRBV20-1 and TRBJ2-3; 11 bases align to TRBD2. CDR1 DFQATT and CDR2 SNEGSKA come from the germline V gene (reference sequence). V lost 0 bases to trimming and J lost 2 bases; unmatched junction nucleotides: 4. CDR3 length: 16 amino acids. As DNA, the CDR3 is TGCAGTGCTAGAGATCCTAGCGGGAGGAACACAGATACGCAGTATTTT. Its protein is CSARDPSGRNTDTQYF.

This chain links TRBV10-3 with TRBJ1-5; D gene uncertain. The CDR3 runs to 13 residues. CDR1 and CDR2 from the germline V gene are ENHRY and SYGVKD. Trimming took off 7 bases at V and 4 bases at J, with 11 bases between the two ends. CDR3 sequence reads: CAITKDGNQPQHF. The CDR3 DNA sequence: TGTGCCATCACTAAGGACGGTAATCAGCCCCAGCATTTT.

The chain couples TRBV9 to TRBJ2-7, with no clear D. The CDR3 loop spans 13 amino acids. Trimming took off 7 bases at V and 6 bases at J, with 17 bases between the two ends. Germline-derived CDR1 and CDR2 are SGDLS and YYNGEE. The CDR3 DNA reads TGTGCCAGCGGACGAACGCCGGATGGCGAGCAGTACTTC. Its translation is CASGRTPDGEQYF.